The 3 T cell receptor beta chains reported below all come from one sample, sequenced in a study of Ad26.COV2.S vaccination and SARS-CoV-2 variants. The treatment was: about 20 received Ad26.COV2.S at low or high dose, single or two shots; about five received placebo; per-sample allocation not given. Vaccine and placebo recipients were sampled on day 63 after the first injection. Profiling relied on immunoSEQ multiplex PCR, and the TCRdb table lists in-frame clones only, not all of them. The table includes some 240,000 clones, around 90% detected once. This sample comprised peripheral blood, obtained in a trial of Ad26.COV2.S vaccine versus placebo. The receptors derive from a person aged 18-65 years who received the Ad26.COV2.S COVID-19 vaccine or a placebo.

This clone was detected ten times or more. CDR3 sequence reads: CASTRATTNEKLFF. CDR3 DNA sequence: TGTGCCAGTACCAGGGCAACAACTAATGAAAAACTGTTTTTT. The V and J genes are TRBV19 and TRBJ1-4; D is possibly TRBD1 (5 bases). V lost 7 bases to trimming and J lost 0 bases, with 9 bases between them. The CDR3 spans 14 residues. Per the germline V gene, CDR1 is LNHDA and CDR2 is SQIVND (reference sequence).

The chain recombines TRBV9 with TRBJ2-6; TRBD1 is a possible D gene (6 bases). V was cut by 4 bases and J by 1 base, with 15 bases left in between. Germline loops: CDR1 SGDLS, CDR2 YYNGEE. This CDR3 is built from 17 residues. Here the CDR3 reads CASSFRQVLSGANVLTF. In nucleotides, the CDR3 is TGTGCCAGCAGCTTTCGACAGGTCCTATCTGGGGCCAACGTCCTGACTTTC. The complete variable domain, with remaining parts taken from reference TRBV9 and TRBJ2-6, reads DSGVTQTPKHLITATGQRVTLRCSPRSGDLSVYWYQQSLDQGLQFLIQYYNGEERAKGNILERFSAQQFPDLHSELNLSSLELGDSALYFCASSFRQVLSGANVLTFGAGSRLTVL.

This clone was seen only once. CDR3 sequence reads: CASSLAPDRLNSYEQYF. The DNA for the CDR3 is TGCGCCAGCAGCTTGGCCCCGGACAGGCTTAACTCCTACGAGCAGTACTTC. The chain employs TRBV5-1 and TRBJ2-7; TRBD1 aligns across 7 bases. Trimming at V came to 0 bases and at J to 0 bases, leaving 9 bases not matched to a gene. Per the germline V gene, CDR1 is SGHRS and CDR2 is YFSETQ. The CDR3 contains 17 residues.